The entry below describes one TCR beta chain. What it binds is unknown. These data belong to a study of monozygotic twins with cystic fibrosis. The CDR3 has 20 amino acids. V shed 5 bases, J shed 1 base, and the junction held 18 bases outside the gene matches. Germline V lookup: CDR1 SGHVS, CDR2 FQNEAQ. The data were produced by immunoSEQ multiplex PCR, yet TCRdb's version contains in-frame clones alone and is incomplete. Found here are 20,000 to 25,000 clones, about 97% of them singletons; the top ten hold less than 0.15%. Study results and limitations: V usage most resembled the co-twin in 13 of 16 pairs. Monozygotic CF twin pairs shared significantly more nucleotide-identical clonotypes than unrelated CF individuals did.

The V and J genes are TRBV7-8 and TRBJ2-1; 9 nucleotides line up with TRBD2. The material sequenced was blood. The sequence was collected from a girl aged 10-17 years with cystic fibrosis. The CDR3 is CASSPNRFPGLAASYNEQFF. The CDR3, as DNA: TGTGCCAGCAGCCCTAACCGTTTTCCGGGACTAGCCGCTTCCTACAATGAGCAGTTCTTC. The entire variable domain, with the rest obtained from reference TRBV7-8 and TRBJ2-1, is as follows: GAGVSQSPRYKVAKRGQDVALRCDPISGHVSLFWYQQALGQGPEFLTYFQNEAQLDKSGLPSDRFFAERPEGSVSTLKIQRTQQEDSAVYLCASSPNRFPGLAASYNEQFFGPGTRLTVL.